The rows below give T cell receptor beta chains drawn from one sample of a study of shared clonotypes between healthy human individuals. Produced via immunoSEQ multiplex PCR; TCRdb's table is partial and in-frame only. The top ten clones hold around 0.4% of a sample with fewer than 3 million clones, around 92% of them seen once. Specimen: naive CD4+ T cells from PBMCs. Source of these receptors: a man aged 18 to 29 in good health. Some clones in this sample may be carry-over from other donors' samples. CDR3s include the opening cysteine and the closing phenylalanine or tryptophan. Fields, in order: V gene, clone size, J gene, D gene, CDR3 length, CDR3 DNA, CDR3 protein. The D gene is left open where the match is weak. Clone size is stated in some rows and not others, as once, few, many or a class when expanded.

TRBV5-1	NA	TRBJ1-2	TRBD1	14	TGCGCCAGCAGCTTGTACCAGGGGGGGAATGGCTACACCTTC	CASSLYQGGNGYTF
TRBV9	NA	TRBJ2-7	NA	14	TGTGCCAGCAGCCCTACTGCTGGACGGTACGAGCAGTACTTC	CASSPTAGRYEQYF
TRBV5-4	NA	TRBJ1-4	NA	15	TGTGCCAGCAGCTGGGGGGGCACAACTAATGAAAAACTGTTTTTT	CASSWGGTTNEKLFF
TRBV4-3	NA	TRBJ2-7	NA	15	TGCGCCAGCAGCCACGAAAAACAGGACTCCTACGAGCAGTACTTC	CASSHEKQDSYEQYF
TRBV5-4	NA	TRBJ2-1	TRBD2	15	TGTGCCAGCAGCTTGACTAGCGGTTCCTACAATGAGCAGTTCTTC	CASSLTSGSYNEQFF
TRBV9	NA	TRBJ2-5	NA	15	TGTGCCAGCAGCCCCCGGGGTGAGGGGGGAGAGACCCAGTACTTC	CASSPRGEGGETQYF
TRBV7-9	NA	TRBJ2-2	TRBD2	17	TGTGCCAGCAGCCTCGCTAGCGGGAGCGTCCCCGGCGGGGAGCTGTTTTTT	CASSLASGSVPGGELFF
TRBV29-1	NA	TRBJ2-5	NA	13	TGCAGCGCCCGGGACGGACACCAAGAGACCCAGTACTTC	CSARDGHQETQYF
TRBV18	NA	TRBJ2-7	TRBD2	16	TGTGCCAGCTCACCGGGACTAGCGGGACCCCGGGGGGAGCAGTACTTC	CASSPGLAGPRGEQYF
TRBV13	NA	TRBJ1-2	NA	13	TGTGCCAGCAGCTTAAGGGTTGGCCCAGGCTACACCTTC	CASSLRVGPGYTF
TRBV28	NA	TRBJ1-3	TRBD1	17	TGTGCCAGCAGTCTATGGGGAGGGGACAGGGTGGCGAAATGGGGATATTTT	CASSLWGGDRVAKWGYF
TRBV18	NA	TRBJ1-3	NA	14	TGTGCCAGCTCCCCCGACAGAACTGGAAACACCATATATTTT	CASSPDRTGNTIYF
TRBV19	NA	TRBJ2-1	TRBD1	16	TGTGCCAGTAGTCCACGTCGCGGGACAGGGAACAATGAGCAGTTCTTC	CASSPRRGTGNNEQFF
TRBV28	NA	TRBJ1-2	NA	14	TGTGCCAGCAGTACGATCGGCCCAGGTGGCGGCTACACCTTC	CASSTIGPGGGYTF
TRBV10-3	NA	TRBJ1-5	NA	15	TGTGCCATCAGCGAATTCAGGGGTTCGGGCCAGCCCCAGCATTTT	CAISEFRGSGQPQHF
TRBV6-6	NA	TRBJ1-2	NA	16	TGTGCCAGCAGTTCTCCTACCCCGGGGCCCCGTCAGGGCTACACCTTC	CASSSPTPGPRQGYTF
TRBV6-5	NA	TRBJ1-2	NA	14	TGTGCCAGCAGTTACTCGATAGGGGGGGGCGGCTACACCTTC	CASSYSIGGGGYTF
TRBV30	few	TRBJ1-1	NA	11	TGTGCCTGGAGTGTACAATTTGAAGCTTTCTTT	CAWSVQFEAFF
TRBV6-6	NA	TRBJ2-7	NA	16	TGTGCCAGCAGTTACTCGATAGGCGCGGCTGGCCACGAGCAGTACTTC	CASSYSIGAAGHEQYF
TRBV7-6	NA	TRBJ2-2	TRBD1	16	TGTGCCAGCAGCTTAGGTCAGGGGGCTAACACCGGGGAGCTGTTTTTT	CASSLGQGANTGELFF
TRBV29-1	NA	TRBJ2-7	NA	13	TGCAGCGTTGGTACAGGGTCGGCCTACGAGCAGTACTTC	CSVGTGSAYEQYF
TRBV28	few	TRBJ2-7	NA	15	TGTGCCAGCAGGAGGATGGGCAGACGGGGCAACGAGCAGTACTTC	CASRRMGRRGNEQYF
TRBV9	NA	TRBJ1-3	NA	16	TGTGCCAGCAGCGTAGGAGATCTGTACTCTGGAAACACCATATATTTT	CASSVGDLYSGNTIYF
TRBV5-1	NA	TRBJ2-7	TRBD1	14	TGCGCCAGCAGCCCGGGACAGGGAGTCGGCGAGCAGTACTTC	CASSPGQGVGEQYF
TRBV6-5	NA	TRBJ2-3	TRBD2	15	TGTGCCAGCAGTGCCCCGGGACTACTTACAGATACGCAGTATTTT	CASSAPGLLTDTQYF
TRBV5-1	NA	TRBJ2-1	NA	13	TGCGCCAGCAGCTTTGGGCTTAACAATGAGCAGTTCTTC	CASSFGLNNEQFF
TRBV27	NA	TRBJ1-1	NA	12	TGTGCCAGCAGTTTATCGGGCAGTAAAGCTTTCTTT	CASSLSGSKAFF
TRBV11-1	NA	TRBJ2-3	NA	17	TGTGCCAGCAGCTTAGATAGTGGGAGCCTAAGCACAGATACGCAGTATTTT	CASSLDSGSLSTDTQYF
TRBV6-6	NA	TRBJ1-1	TRBD1	15	TGTGCCAGCCAAACGGACAGGGGGCCGAACACTGAAGCTTTCTTT	CASQTDRGPNTEAFF
TRBV9	NA	TRBJ2-1	TRBD1	17	TGTGCCAGCAGCGACCTCCGGGGACAGGGGGTTTACAATGAGCAGTTCTTC	CASSDLRGQGVYNEQFF
TRBV28	NA	TRBJ2-7	NA	16	TGTGCCAGCAGCTCCCCAAAGCAGGCTCTAAAATACGAGCAGTACTTC	CASSSPKQALKYEQYF
TRBV5-1	NA	TRBJ2-2	NA	15	TGCGCCAGCAGCTTGGGGGACCTGAACACCGGGGAGCTGTTTTTT	CASSLGDLNTGELFF
TRBV10-3	once	TRBJ2-7	NA	15	TGTGCCATCAGTGAGTCTAGCCAGGCTACCTACGAGCAGTACTTC	CAISESSQATYEQYF
TRBV7-2	NA	TRBJ2-7	TRBD1	14	TGTGCCAGCAGCCGCGGACAGGATTACTACGAGCAGTACTTC	CASSRGQDYYEQYF
TRBV25-1	NA	TRBJ2-3	NA	13	TGTGCCAGCAGACTACAGGGAGGAGATACGCAGTATTTT	CASRLQGGDTQYF
TRBV19	NA	TRBJ1-4	NA	15	TGTGCCAGTAGTACTCACAGGGCAACTAATGAAAAACTGTTTTTT	CASSTHRATNEKLFF
TRBV6-1	NA	TRBJ2-1	NA	15	TGTGCCAGCAGGAGGACTATTCTCCTTTACAATGAGCAGTTCTTC	CASRRTILLYNEQFF
TRBV2	NA	TRBJ2-7	TRBD1	12	TGTGCCAGCAGGAACTTACAGGGGATGTCGTACTTC	CASRNLQGMSYF
TRBV7-9	NA	TRBJ2-1	NA	14	TGTGCCAGCAGCACATTGTTACCCCATAATGAGCAGTTCTTC	CASSTLLPHNEQFF
TRBV5-1	NA	TRBJ2-7	TRBD2	15	TGCGCCAGCAGCTCAGAAAGCGGGAGTAGGAACGAGCAGTACTTC	CASSSESGSRNEQYF
TRBV5-1	NA	TRBJ1-1	NA	14	TGCGCCAGCAGCTTAAGTATGTTGAACACTGAAGCTTTCTTT	CASSLSMLNTEAFF
TRBV23-1	NA	TRBJ2-7	TRBD1	16	TGCGCCAGCAGTCATCCCGACAGGGCCGATTCCTACGAGCAGTACTTC	CASSHPDRADSYEQYF
TRBV27	NA	TRBJ1-4	TRBD1	14	TGTGCCAGCAGCCAGACAGGGATTAATGAAAAACTGTTTTTT	CASSQTGINEKLFF
TRBV18	NA	TRBJ2-1	NA	17	TGTGCCAGCTCACCACCAGCGCGGGCGGGAAGTATATATGAGCAGTTCTTC	CASSPPARAGSIYEQFF
TRBV7-2	NA	TRBJ2-7	NA	15	TGTGCCAGCAGCCACGGAGAGGGCCGCTCCTACGAGCAGTACTTC	CASSHGEGRSYEQYF
TRBV5-6	NA	TRBJ1-1	TRBD1	15	TGTGCCAGCAGCGGTAAGGGACAGGGAAGCACTGAAGCTTTCTTT	CASSGKGQGSTEAFF
TRBV5-4	few	TRBJ2-7	NA	15	TGTGCCAGCAGCTTGGGGACGGCACTTCTCTCCGAGCAGTACTTC	CASSLGTALLSEQYF
TRBV14	NA	TRBJ2-2	TRBD2	20	TGTGCCAGCAGCCTTCTCAGACTAGCGGGAGCACTTTTTTGTGCCGGGGAGCTGTTTTTT	CASSLLRLAGALFCAGELFF
TRBV28	once	TRBJ1-2	TRBD1	19	TGTGCCAGCAGTCGACAATACAGGGGAGGCCCCCTCCGGGTCTATGGCTACACCTTC	CASSRQYRGGPLRVYGYTF